This T cell receptor beta chain was identified during a study of cytomegalovirus exposure and HLA in healthy donors. The repertoire was sequenced with immunoSEQ multiplex PCR; TCRdb's copy has only in-frame clones and lacks some. The table shows about 140,000 clones, with just under 85% occurring only once. The table lists this clone with a few counts. The CDR3 sequence is 16 residues long. V gave up 1 base and J gave up 2 bases, with 14 bases separating them. The V gene's germline CDR1 is KGHSH and CDR2 LQKENI. The rearrangement joins TRBV18 to TRBJ2-5; tentatively, D is TRBD2 (6 bases). The TCR originated in a young man in good health and CMV-seropositive. The specimen sequenced was PBMCs. This CDR3 reads CASSPLGGKGQETQYF. The DNA of the CDR3 is TGTGCCAGCTCACCACTCGGGGGAAAGGGGCAAGAGACCCAGTACTTC.